The 14 T cell receptor beta chains reported below all come from one sample, sequenced in a study of blood T cells in healthy people across ages. PCR was performed a second time for roughly 7 to 12 cycles using a sample-barcoded 5' primer and a J-beta primer mix. MiXCR was run by TCRdb on the 5' RACE reads, yielding one entry per CDR3 protein. Here the sample spans 850,000 to 1,000,000 distinct CDR3 sequences, roughly 47% being singletons. Input material: blood. The receptor set was obtained from an older woman in good health.

This chain uses TRBV7-2 with TRBJ2-4; D is perhaps TRBD2 (7 bases). The better agreement between TRBJ2-7 and the DNA end casts doubt on the J call. The CDR3 has 14 amino acids. Germline CDR1 and CDR2: SGHTA and FQGNSA. CDR3 nucleotides: TGTGCCAGCAGCTTCCTAGGGGGGGACTACGAGCAGTACTTC. Translating gives CASSFLGGDYEQYF.

This clonotype was seen a few times. The chain is built from TRBV5-1 and TRBJ2-7, with D tentatively TRBD1 (6 bases). Between the trimmed V and J ends, which lost 4 bases and 7 bases, there was a span of 12 bases. The length of the CDR3 is 12 residues. Germline loops: CDR1 SGHRS, CDR2 YFSETQ. CDR3 sequence: CASSIYREEQYF. The CDR3 DNA sequence: TGCGCCAGCAGCATATACAGGGAGGAGCAGTACTTC.

The rearrangement joins TRBV20-1 to TRBJ2-7; D not resolved. Looked up from germline, CDR1 is DFQATT and CDR2 is SNEGSKA (reference sequence). The V and J ends lost 4 bases and 0 bases respectively, with 10 bases between them. CDR3 length: 13 amino acids. CDR3 sequence: CSATEVNSYEQYF. The CDR3 DNA sequence: TGCAGTGCTACCGAGGTAAACTCCTACGAGCAGTACTTC.

This chain uses TRBV7-2 with TRBJ2-1, with a possible D match to TRBD2 (5 bases). The V gene's germline CDR1 is SGHTA and CDR2 FQGNSA. There are 14 residues in the CDR3. The V gene lost 5 bases and the J gene lost 9 bases, with 17 bases spanning the gap. The CDR3 protein is CASSPLGLTTEQFF. The CDR3 DNA is TGTGCCAGCAGCCCCCTCGGGTTGACTACTGAGCAGTTCTTC. Complete variable domain (other parts from reference TRBV7-2 and TRBJ2-1): GAGVSQSPSNKVTEKGKDVELRCDPISGHTALYWYRQSLGQGLEFLIYFQGNSAPDKSGLPSDRFSAERTGGSVSTLTIQRTQQEDSAVYLCASSPLGLTTEQFFGPGTRLTVL.

This clonotype was seen a few times. The V and J genes are TRBV29-1 and TRBJ1-2; D not resolved. This CDR3 contains 10 residues. Trimming cost V 6 bases and J 7 bases, with 9 bases left between them. Per the germline V gene, CDR1 is SQVTM and CDR2 is ANQGSEA. DNA for the CDR3: TGCAGCGTCATTACGGGTGGCTACACCTTC. It encodes CSVITGGYTF.

This clonotype was picked up a small number of times. V is TRBV24-1 and J is TRBJ2-7, with D perhaps matching TRBD1 (6 bases). Germline V gives CDR1 KGHDR, CDR2 SFDVKD. The CDR3 runs 14 residues. The V end lost 2 bases, the J end lost 6 bases, and 13 bases lay between the germline ends. The CDR3 sequence is CATSDSRTAFEQYF. For the CDR3, the DNA is TGTGCCACCAGTGATTCTAGGACAGCGTTCGAGCAGTACTTC.

This clonotype was recorded at least ten times. V usage is TRBV14 and J usage is TRBJ2-3; perhaps D is TRBD1 or TRBD2 (6 bases each). Trimming pared 4 bases from V and 7 bases from J, leaving 9 bases between. The CDR3 spans 12 residues. Germline lookup yields CDR1 SGHDN and CDR2 FVKESK. The CDR3 DNA is TGTGCCAGCAGCCTCGGGGGCAATACGCAGTATTTT. Encoded protein: CASSLGGNTQYF.

The CDR3 is CASGQGAETQYF. In nucleotides, the CDR3 is TGTGCTAGTGGTCAGGGGGCTGAGACCCAGTACTTC. This sequence joins TRBV12-5 and TRBJ2-5; 8 bases line up with TRBD1. The length of the CDR3 is 12 residues. J gave up 5 bases and V 5 bases, and 1 base lay outside the gene matches. Per germline, CDR1 LGHNT and CDR2 FRNRAP.

The chain recombines TRBV20-1 with TRBJ1-6; D is ambiguous. The germline gives CDR1 DFQATT, CDR2 SNEGSKA (reference sequence). The CDR3 covers 14 residues. Trimming removed 0 bases from V and 5 bases from J, with 8 bases in between. In DNA, the CDR3 is TGCAGTGCTAGAGAGTCACAAGATAATTCACCCCTCCACTTT. It specifies CSARESQDNSPLHF.

This clonotype was seen repeatedly, ten times or more. The CDR3 loop is CASSLVGVSGTQYF. As DNA, the CDR3 is TGTGCCAGCAGCTTAGTAGGGGTGTCGGGGACCCAGTACTTC. This chain joins TRBV11-2 and TRBJ2-5; TRBD1 might be the D (5 bases). This CDR3 is 14 amino acids long. V shed 1 base and J shed 7 bases, with 13 bases lying between them. The V gene's germline CDR1 is SGHAT and CDR2 FQNNGV.

The chain uses TRBV2 and TRBJ2-5; D may match TRBD1 or TRBD2 (5 bases each). The J call may be incorrect, as the DNA end agrees better with TRBJ2-7. The germline V gene encodes CDR1 SNHLY and CDR2 FYNNEI. This CDR3 has 14 amino acids. The CDR3 DNA sequence: TGTGCCAGCAGTGACGCCCCAGGGAGAGACGAGCAGTACTTC. Amino acid sequence: CASSDAPGRDEQYF.

The table lists this clonotype with a few counts. The chain couples TRBV6-6 to TRBJ1-4, with D possibly TRBD1 on 5 matching bases. V shed 2 bases and J shed 10 bases, with 17 bases lying between them. From germline, CDR1 is MNHNY and CDR2 SVGAGI (reference sequence). CDR3 length: 15 amino acids. CDR3 sequence (DNA): TGTGCCAGCAGTTACCCTCGGCAGGGAGGAGGAAAACTGTTTTTT. It is translated as CASSYPRQGGGKLFF.

The V and J genes are TRBV20-1 and TRBJ2-7; no definite D call. Trimming pared 0 bases from V and 0 bases from J, leaving 9 bases between. Germline V gives CDR1 DFQATT, CDR2 SNEGSKA (reference sequence). This CDR3 is built from 14 residues. The chain's CDR3 is CSARDYTTSYEQYF. The CDR3 DNA sequence: TGCAGTGCTAGAGATTACACCACCTCCTACGAGCAGTACTTC.

A few counts support this clonotype. V is TRBV27 and J is TRBJ2-4; the match to TRBD2 covers 8 bases. This CDR3 region has 13 residues. Germline V gene data show CDR1 as MNHEY and CDR2 as SMNVEV (reference sequence). V gave up 6 bases and J gave up 13 bases; unmatched junction bases: 11. The CDR3 here is CASRKAGAGEQYF. Written as DNA, the CDR3 is TGTGCCAGCAGAAAAGCGGGAGCTGGGGAGCAGTACTTC.